This T cell receptor (beta chain) was found in a study of Ad26.COV2.S vaccination and SARS-CoV-2 variants. TCRdb's table, derived via immunoSEQ multiplex PCR, lists solely in-frame clones and lacks some. The sample has about 350,000 clones; 92% are singletons. The CDR3 has 15 amino acids. Germline V CDR1 and CDR2: MNHEY, SVGAGI. V lost 0 bases and J lost 2, with 9 bases in between. The V call is TRBV6-5, the J call TRBJ2-3; no clear D gene. The sequence came from a human donor who had recovered from COVID-19. Here the sequenced sample was peripheral blood, taken after recovery from COVID-19. CDR3 sequence: CASSYSFPVTDTQYF. For the CDR3, the DNA is TGTGCCAGCAGTTACTCGTTCCCGGTCACAGATACGCAGTATTTT.